This T cell receptor (beta chain) was recorded in a study of blood T cell repertoires in COVID-19. Study information: Some COVID-19 samples were acute and others convalescent; all came from the United States, Italy and Spain. PBMCs, B-cell-depleted T cells, or T cells were the source of the cDNA or gDNA that made up the material.

Patients from Seattle were sampled longitudinally, starting during active infection. In the source study's methods: Counts of nucleated cells, estimated from reference gene primer amplification, were obtained. Repertoires were generated with immunoSEQ multiplex PCR, while TCRdb's copy carries only in-frame clones and drops some. The D gene and trimming were derived from the DNA, and the V and J assignments and clone size from that table. The sample contains about 210,000 clones, approximately 85% of which appear only once. This CDR3 contains 15 residues. Germline trimming cut 5 bases from V and 6 bases from J; bases unmatched to any gene: 8. Germline CDR1 SEHNR, CDR2 FQNEAQ (reference sequence).

This TCR was recovered from a woman between 65 and 79 years old with COVID-19, enrolled during active disease. Sequenced: peripheral blood. This chain uses TRBV7-9 with TRBJ2-2, with TRBD1 matching 8 bases. The CDR3 loop is CASSVTGGDAGELFF. The CDR3 DNA follows: TGTGCCAGCAGCGTAACAGGGGGTGATGCCGGGGAGCTGTTTTTT.